Listed here are 2 T cell receptor beta chains from one sample, sequenced in a study of blood T cell repertoires in COVID-19. TCRdb keeps only in-frame clones here, not all; method: immunoSEQ multiplex PCR. The table lists tens of thousands of clones, 70% to 85% of them singletons. Sequenced input: peripheral blood. The origin of the receptors is a man aged 65-85 years with acute or convalescent COVID-19.

V is TRBV27 and J is TRBJ2-3, with D tentatively TRBD1 (7 bases). The length of the CDR3 is 18 residues. Trimming cost V 1 base and J 3 bases, with 20 bases left between them. Germline V gives CDR1 MNHEY, CDR2 SMNVEV (reference sequence). This chain's CDR3 is CASSLWSGGDRFTDTQYF. The CDR3 DNA reads as TGTGCCAGCAGTTTATGGTCTGGAGGGGACAGATTTACAGATACGCAGTATTTT.

As regards this clone: Sequence at one end of the junction differs from germline and may be a read error. The V gene is TRBV2, the J gene TRBJ1-2; TRBD1 aligns across 8 bases. The CDR3 covers 14 residues. Looked up from germline, CDR1 is SNHLY and CDR2 is FYNNEI. The CDR3 sequence is CASSESRTGSSFVF. CDR3 DNA sequence: TGTGCCAGCAGTGAAAGCAGGACAGGGAGCAGCTTTGTCTTC. Using reference TRBV2 and TRBJ1-2 for the parts outside the CDR3, the full variable domain is EPEVTQTPSHQVTQMGQEVILRCVPISNHLYFYWYRQILGQKVEFLVSFYNNEISEKSEIFDDQFSVERPDGSNFTLKIRSTKLEDSAMYFCASSESRTGSSFVFGSGTRLTVV.